This TCR beta chain comes out of a study of OX40 agonist ivuxolimab in advanced cancers. On the study more broadly: Ivuxolimab was administered intravenously to patients at 0.01 to 10 mg/kg every 2 weeks. Those enrolled were roughly 80% male, with a mean age of about 60 years and ages from about 20 to 80. Study conclusions and caveats: On average, CD8+ T cells showed a greater number of expanded clones than CD4+.

The germline CDR1 and CDR2 sequences are SEHNR and FQNEAQ (reference sequence). The V end lost 5 bases, the J end lost 4 bases, and 17 bases lay between the germline ends. This CDR3 has 15 amino acids. As to this clone: Its antigen is currently unknown.

Generated by immunoSEQ multiplex PCR, the TCRdb table keeps only in-frame clones and is missing some. The sample carries 65,000 to 90,000 clones, roughly nine tenths recorded once. This sequence joins TRBV7-9 and TRBJ1-2, with a possible D match to TRBD1 (5 bases). Sequencing used CD4+ or CD8+ T cells sorted from blood, obtained in a trial of the OX40 agonist ivuxolimab. The TCR comes from an adult with an advanced solid tumor such as melanoma, head and neck, liver or kidney cancer. The CDR3 reads CASSPPGRDLYGYTF. The CDR3 region has the DNA TGTGCCAGCAGCCCCCCGGGCAGGGATCTCTATGGCTACACCTTC.